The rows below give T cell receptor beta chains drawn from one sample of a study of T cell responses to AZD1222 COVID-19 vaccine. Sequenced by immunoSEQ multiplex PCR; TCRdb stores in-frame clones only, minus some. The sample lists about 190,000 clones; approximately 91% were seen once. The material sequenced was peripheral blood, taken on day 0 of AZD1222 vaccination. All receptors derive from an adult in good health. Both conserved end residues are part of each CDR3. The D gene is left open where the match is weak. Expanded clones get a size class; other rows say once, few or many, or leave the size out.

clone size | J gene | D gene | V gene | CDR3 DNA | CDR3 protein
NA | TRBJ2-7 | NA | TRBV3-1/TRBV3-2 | TGTGCCAGCAGCGCCCGTGGTAGGAACCTCTACGAGCAGTACTTC | CASSARGRNLYEQYF
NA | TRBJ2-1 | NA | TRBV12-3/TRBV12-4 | TGTGCCAGCAGTTTATACTTTGACAATGAGCAGTTCTTC | CASSLYFDNEQFF
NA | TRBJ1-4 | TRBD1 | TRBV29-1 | TGCAGCGTTGAATCAGGGGGGGATGAAAAACTGTTTTTT | CSVESGGDEKLFF
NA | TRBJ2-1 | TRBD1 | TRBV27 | TGTGCCAGCAGTTTAGAACCCCCACCTCGTCGACCGGGACAGGGGGCACATGAGCAGTTCTTC | CASSLEPPPRRPGQGAHEQFF
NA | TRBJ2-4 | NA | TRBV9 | TGTGCCAGCAGCGTAGTGCCGGACTTCAACCCACAGAAAAACATTCAGTACTTC | CASSVVPDFNPQKNIQYF
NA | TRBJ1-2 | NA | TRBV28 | TGTGCCAGCAGCCTCCCGAGGACAGCGAGCGGCTACACCTTC | CASSLPRTASGYTF
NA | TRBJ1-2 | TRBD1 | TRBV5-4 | TGTGCCAGCAGCTTGGCCGGGACAGAGCCCGGGAACTATGGCTACACCTTC | CASSLAGTEPGNYGYTF
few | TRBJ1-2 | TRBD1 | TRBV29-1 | TGCAGCGCGAGGACAGGGGAGGGTGGCTACACCTTC | CSARTGEGGYTF
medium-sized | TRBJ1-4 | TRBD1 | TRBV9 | TGTGCCAGCAGCGATGACAGGGAGGGGGAAAAACTGTTTTTT | CASSDDREGEKLFF
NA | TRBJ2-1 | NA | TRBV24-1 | TGTGCCCATCCCCAGTGGGGCTACAATGAGCAGTTCTTC | CAHPQWGYNEQFF
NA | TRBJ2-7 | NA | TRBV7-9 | TGTGCCAGCCGAGGACTGGGTATGCAGTACTTC | CASRGLGMQYF
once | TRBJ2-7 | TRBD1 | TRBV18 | TGTGCCAGCTCACCAAAGACAGGGCCAGGCGGCGAGCAGTACTTC | CASSPKTGPGGEQYF
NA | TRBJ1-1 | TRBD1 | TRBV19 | TGTGCCAGTAGCCAACGGGACAGAAACACTGAAGCTTTCTTT | CASSQRDRNTEAFF
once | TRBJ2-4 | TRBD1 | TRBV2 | TGTGCCAGCACCCGGACAGGGGGATTAAACATTCAGTACTTC | CASTRTGGLNIQYF
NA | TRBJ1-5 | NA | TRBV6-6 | TGTGCCAGCAGTCATATGACAGGAGATAGCAATCAGCCCCAGCATTTT | CASSHMTGDSNQPQHF
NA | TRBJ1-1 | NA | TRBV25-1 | TGTGCCAGCAGTGCCCACCTCCTGGGGGCAGGTGAAGCTTTCTTT | CASSAHLLGAGEAFF
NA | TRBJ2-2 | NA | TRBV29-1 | TGCAGCGTTCCCAACAAGCCTAATCGGGGGGAGCTGTTTTTT | CSVPNKPNRGELFF
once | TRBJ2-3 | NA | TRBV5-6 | TGTGCCAGCAGCTCTAGACCCACAGATACGCAGTATTTT | CASSSRPTDTQYF
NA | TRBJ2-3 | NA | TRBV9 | TGTGCCAGCAGCGTAGAGGGAACGACCACAGATACGCAGTATTTT | CASSVEGTTTDTQYF
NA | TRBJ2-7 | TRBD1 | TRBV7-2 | TGTGCCAGCAGCTTAGCCCGCGGGCAGGGGGAAGTTTGGGAGCAGTACTTC | CASSLARGQGEVWEQYF
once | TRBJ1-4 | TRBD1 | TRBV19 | TGTGCCACCCAGGAAGCCGGGACAGGGAACGAAAAACTGTTTTTT | CATQEAGTGNEKLFF
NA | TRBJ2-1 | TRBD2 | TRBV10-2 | TGCGCCAGCAGTGATCAGGGAGGGCGGTATATTCATGAGCAGTTCTTC | CASSDQGGRYIHEQFF
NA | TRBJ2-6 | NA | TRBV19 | TGTGCCAGTATAGGATATGTCTCTGGGGCCAACGTCCTGACTTTC | CASIGYVSGANVLTF
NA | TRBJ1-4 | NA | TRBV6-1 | TGTGCCAGCAGTGAATGGGAGAATAATGAAAAACTGTTTTTT | CASSEWENNEKLFF
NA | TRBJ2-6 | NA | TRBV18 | TGTGCCAGCTCACCAGCTATGATTTTTGGTTCGGGGGCCAACGTCCTGACTTTC | CASSPAMIFGSGANVLTF
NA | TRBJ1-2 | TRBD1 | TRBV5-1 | TGCGCCAGCAGCTTAGGGACAGGGGATAACTATGGCTACACCTTC | CASSLGTGDNYGYTF
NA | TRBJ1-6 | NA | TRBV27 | TGTGCCAGCATTCCGACAGGTCTGAATTCACCCCTCCACTTT | CASIPTGLNSPLHF
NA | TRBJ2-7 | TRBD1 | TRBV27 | TGTGCCAGCGGGATCGGGACAGGGCATACCGAGCAGTACTTC | CASGIGTGHTEQYF
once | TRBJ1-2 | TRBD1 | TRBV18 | TGTGCCAGCTCACCAGGGACAGGAGCGACCCTCTATGGCTACACCTTC | CASSPGTGATLYGYTF
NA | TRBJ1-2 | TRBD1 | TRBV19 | TGTGCCAGTACTACCCGGACAGGGAATGGCTACACCTTC | CASTTRTGNGYTF
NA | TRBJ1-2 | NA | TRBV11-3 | TGTGCCAGCAGCTGGGCCGGGTTCTATGGCTACACCTTC | CASSWAGFYGYTF
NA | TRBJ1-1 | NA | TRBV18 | TGTGCCAGCTCACCACAGCCGACAGGTGCTTTCTTT | CASSPQPTGAFF
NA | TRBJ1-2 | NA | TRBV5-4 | TGTGCCAGCAGCCGGACGGGGTTAGACTATGGCTACACCTTC | CASSRTGLDYGYTF
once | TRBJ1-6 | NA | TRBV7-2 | TGTGCCAGCAGACAAACCGAAAGAAAGACCAACTATAATTCACCCCTCCACTTT | CASRQTERKTNYNSPLHF
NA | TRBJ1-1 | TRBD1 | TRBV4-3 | TGCGCCAGCAGCCAAGTAGGGACAGGGAGCACTGAAGCTTTCTTT | CASSQVGTGSTEAFF
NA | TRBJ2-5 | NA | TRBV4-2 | TGTGCCAGCAGCCAAGAGTCGGGGGTAGAGACCCAGTACTTC | CASSQESGVETQYF
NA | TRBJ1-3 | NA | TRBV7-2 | TGTGCCAGCAGCTTAGCACCGAGCTCTGGAAACACCATATATTTT | CASSLAPSSGNTIYF
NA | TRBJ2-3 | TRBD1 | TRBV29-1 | TGCAGCGTTGGAGGGGTGAGGGGACAGGCTAGCACAGATACGCAGTATTTT | CSVGGVRGQASTDTQYF
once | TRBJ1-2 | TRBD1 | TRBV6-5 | TGTGCCAGCAGTTACGCCCGACAGGGGAGCTATGGCTACACCTTC | CASSYARQGSYGYTF
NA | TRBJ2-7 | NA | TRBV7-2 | TGTGCCAGCAGCTTCCGGGACTTCTCAACCTACGAGCAGTACTTC | CASSFRDFSTYEQYF
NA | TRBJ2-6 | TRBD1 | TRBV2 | TGTGCCAGCAGCTCCGGACAGGGAGGGGCCAACGTCCTGACTTTC | CASSSGQGGANVLTF
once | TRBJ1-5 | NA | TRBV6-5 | TGTGCCAGCAGTTCGTCGCCTTATAGCAATCAGCCCCAGCATTTT | CASSSSPYSNQPQHF